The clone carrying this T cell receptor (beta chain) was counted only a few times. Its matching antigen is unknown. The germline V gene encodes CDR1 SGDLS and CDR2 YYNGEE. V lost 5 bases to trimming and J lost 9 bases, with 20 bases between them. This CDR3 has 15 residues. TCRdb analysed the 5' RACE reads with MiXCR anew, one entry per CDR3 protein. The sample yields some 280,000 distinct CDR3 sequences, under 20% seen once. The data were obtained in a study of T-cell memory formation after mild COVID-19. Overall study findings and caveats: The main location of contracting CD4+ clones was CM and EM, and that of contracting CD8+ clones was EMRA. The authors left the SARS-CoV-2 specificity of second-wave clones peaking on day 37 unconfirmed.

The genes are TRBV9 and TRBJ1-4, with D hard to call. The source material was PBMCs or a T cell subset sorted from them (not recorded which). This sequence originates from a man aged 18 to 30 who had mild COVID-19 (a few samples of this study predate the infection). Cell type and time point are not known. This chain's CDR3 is CASSPFSGDMKKLFF. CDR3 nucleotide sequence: TGTGCCAGCAGTCCTTTTTCAGGAGATATGAAAAAACTGTTTTTT.